These 2 T cell receptor beta chains were all obtained from the same sample, sequenced in a study of blood T cell repertoires in COVID-19 (dated by TCRdb to about 2020). Library generation was performed with the immunoSEQ multiplex PCR assay. TCRdb provides this immuneACCESS table in a form limited to in-frame rearrangements. Some clones are lacking; in checked studies, under half of them reflect an unresolved V gene, and why the rest are absent is not known. The table for this sample lists some 74,000 clones; 75% to 85% of them were counted only once. The top ten clonotypes cover 40% to 45% of the sample. Sequenced sample: peripheral blood. Receptors were obtained from a man older than 75 with acute or convalescent COVID-19.

This sequence joins TRBV27 and TRBJ1-2, with 7 bases identical to TRBD1. V shed 7 bases, J shed 5 bases, and the junction held 16 bases outside the gene matches. Germline CDR1 and CDR2: MNHEY and SMNVEV (reference sequence). CDR3 size: 16 residues. The CDR3 nucleotides read TGTGCCAGCACCAAATGGACAGGTCGGGGGGGATATGGCTACACCTTC. Translation: CASTKWTGRGGYGYTF.

V usage is TRBV6-5 and J usage is TRBJ2-3; TRBD2 agrees at 12 bases. The V and J ends lost 3 bases and 6 bases, in that order; junction bases with no gene match: 7. The CDR3 contains 16 residues. The germline CDR1 and CDR2 sequences are MNHEY and SVGAGI. CDR3 in amino acids: CASSYRGLAGIDTQYF. In nucleotides, the CDR3 is TGTGCCAGCAGTTATAGGGGACTAGCGGGTATTGATACGCAGTATTTT.